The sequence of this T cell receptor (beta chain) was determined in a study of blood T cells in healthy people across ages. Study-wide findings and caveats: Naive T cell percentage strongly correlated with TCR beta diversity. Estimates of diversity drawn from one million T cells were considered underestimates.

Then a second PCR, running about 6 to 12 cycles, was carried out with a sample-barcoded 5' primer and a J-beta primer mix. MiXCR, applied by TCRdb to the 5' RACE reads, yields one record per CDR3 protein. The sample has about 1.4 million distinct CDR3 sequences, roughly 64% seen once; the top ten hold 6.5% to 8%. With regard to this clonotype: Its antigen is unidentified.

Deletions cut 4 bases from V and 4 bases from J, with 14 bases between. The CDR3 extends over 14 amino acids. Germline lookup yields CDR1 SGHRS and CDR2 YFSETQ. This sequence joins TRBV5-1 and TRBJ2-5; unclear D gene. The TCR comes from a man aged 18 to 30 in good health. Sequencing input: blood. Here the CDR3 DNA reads TGCGCCAGCAGCGTGGTCAGGAACGGAGAGACCCAGTACTTC. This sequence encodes CASSVVRNGETQYF. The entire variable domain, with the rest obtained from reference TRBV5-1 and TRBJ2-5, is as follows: KAGVTQTPRYLIKTRGQQVTLSCSPISGHRSVSWYQQTPGQGLQFLFEYFSETQRNKGNFPGRFSGRQFSNSRSEMNVSTLELGDSALYLCASSVVRNGETQYFGPGTRLLVL.